This paragraph reports one TCR beta chain. Its antigen is not known. This CDR3 region has 15 residues. V lost 6 bases and J 4 bases, leaving 19 bases between the germline ends. Germline V gene data show CDR1 as SGHRS and CDR2 as YFSETQ. Here immunoSEQ multiplex PCR was the method, and the copy in TCRdb shows in-frame clones only, minus some. The table includes around 53,000 clones, 65% to 85% detected once. The sample originates from a study of lymphopenia after photon versus proton radiotherapy. General observations from the study: Post-nadir TCR diversity decline inversely tracked overall survival among those who died. Under photons, naive T cells and diversity fell while effector/memory populations rose.

This chain uses TRBV5-1 with TRBJ1-1, with D tentatively TRBD1 (5 bases). This sample comprised peripheral blood, obtained from a patient treated with photon-based radiotherapy. This TCR was recovered from a man over 45 with gastric cancer. The CDR3 sequence is CASKTGPPKGTEAFF. The CDR3 nucleotides read TGCGCCAGCAAGACGGGACCCCCAAAGGGCACTGAAGCTTTCTTT.